Following are 8 T cell receptor beta chains from one sample sequenced in a study of patients and donors after allogeneic stem cell transplantation. TCRdb itself ran the RT-PCR reads through MiXCR, one entry per CDR3 protein. Of about 960,000 distinct CDR3 sequences listed, 18% are singletons. Sequenced input: blood, either unsorted or a sorted T cell fraction (not recorded which). The receptors shown here come from a human donor who was either an allogeneic HSCT recipient or a stem cell or donor lymphocyte infusion donor (not recorded which). It is not recorded whose cells these are; they may come from a transplant donor.

The V and J genes are TRBV29-1 and TRBJ2-1; D might be TRBD2 (6 bases). The CDR3 has 14 residues. With 3 bases removed from V and 4 bases from J, the gap between germline ends came to 13 bases. In germline, CDR1 is SQVTM, CDR2 ANQGSEA. In nucleotides, the CDR3 is TGCAGCGTTGAGTCACTAGCTGCTTACAATGAGCAGTTCTTC. As protein: CSVESLAAYNEQFF.

V usage is TRBV12-3 or TRBV12-4 and J usage is TRBJ2-3; D is tentatively TRBD1 or TRBD2 (5 bases each). The CDR3 covers 12 residues. The V end lost 10 bases, the J end lost 4 bases, and 12 bases lay between the germline ends. CDR3 region: CATGDPSDTQYF. For the CDR3, the DNA is TGTGCCACTGGGGACCCATCAGATACGCAGTATTTT.

The genes are TRBV7-8 and TRBJ2-2; D unresolved. The CDR3 consists of 13 residues. V was trimmed by 5 bases and J by 16 bases, leaving 20 bases between them. CDR1 is SGHVS, CDR2 FQNEAQ, per germline. The CDR3 here is CASSPRLADVEFF. DNA for the CDR3: TGTGCCAGCAGCCCACGGCTCGCCGATGTTGAGTTTTTT.

This clonotype was counted between two and nine times. The chain is built from TRBV9 and TRBJ1-2; no reliable D call. This CDR3 region has 14 residues. Trimming shortened V by 0 bases and J by 3 bases, and 9 bases separated the two germline ends. Germline CDR1 is SGDLS and CDR2 is YYNGEE. The CDR3 nucleotides read TGTGCCAGCAGCGTAGGGCCTGAGTACTATGGCTACACCTTC. It codes for CASSVGPEYYGYTF.

The chain recombines TRBV12-3 or TRBV12-4 with TRBJ1-1; TRBD1 is a possible D gene (5 bases). V was trimmed by 8 bases and J by 1 base, leaving 11 bases between them. The CDR3 has 13 amino acids. The CDR3 DNA reads TGTGCCAGCGGAACAGGAAGGAACACTGAAGCTTTCTTT. Translating it yields CASGTGRNTEAFF.

The sample holds a few counts of this clonotype. The chain links TRBV7-2 to TRBJ2-5, with TRBD2 identical over 8 bases. The CDR3 covers 15 residues. Trimming took 2 bases from V and 4 from J; bases not matched to a gene: 6. CDR1 is SGHTA, CDR2 FQGNSA, per germline. The CDR3 protein is CASSLLPAGVETQYF. In DNA form, the CDR3 reads TGTGCCAGCAGCTTACTCCCAGCGGGAGTAGAGACCCAGTACTTC.

The V call is TRBV24-1, the J call TRBJ1-2, with D unclear. This CDR3 contains 12 residues. The germline gives CDR1 KGHDR, CDR2 SFDVKD. Trimming took off 9 bases at V and 4 bases at J, with 11 bases between the two ends. CDR3 nucleotide sequence: TGTGCCACCTCAGACGCAGGCTATGGCTACACCTTC. Translation gives CATSDAGYGYTF.

This clonotype was detected only a few times. The chain employs TRBV2 and TRBJ2-7, with 10 bases identical to TRBD2. The length of the CDR3 is 16 residues. Germline V gives CDR1 SNHLY, CDR2 FYNNEI. The trim removed 1 base at V and 7 bases at J, leaving 10 bases unmatched. CDR3 bases: TGTGCCAGCAGTGAAGACCCTCTAGCGGGAGCGGATGAGCAGTACTTC. This gives the protein CASSEDPLAGADEQYF.